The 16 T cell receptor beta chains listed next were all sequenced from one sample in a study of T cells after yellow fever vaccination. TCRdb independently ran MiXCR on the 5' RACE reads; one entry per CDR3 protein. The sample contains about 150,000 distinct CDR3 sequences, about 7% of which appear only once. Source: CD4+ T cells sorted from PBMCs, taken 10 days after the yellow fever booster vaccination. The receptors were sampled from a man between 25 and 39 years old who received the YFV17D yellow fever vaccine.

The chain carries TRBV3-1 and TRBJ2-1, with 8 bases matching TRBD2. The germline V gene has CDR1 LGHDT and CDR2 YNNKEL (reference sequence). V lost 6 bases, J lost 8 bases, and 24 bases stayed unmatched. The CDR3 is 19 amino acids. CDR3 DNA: TGTGCCAGCAGTTTCATGGGGACCAGAGCGGGAGCGGGTTTCGATGAGCAGTTCTTC. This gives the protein CASSFMGTRAGAGFDEQFF.

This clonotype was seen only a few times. The CDR3 sequence: CASSRSRGDRFEQYF. The DNA of the CDR3 is TGTGCCAGCTCACGGAGCCGGGGAGACCGCTTCGAGCAGTACTTC. V and J are TRBV18 and TRBJ2-7; the D gene is possibly TRBD2 (5 bases). This CDR3 has 15 amino acids. V was clipped by 4 bases and J by 6 bases, with 19 bases between them. Germline V lookup: CDR1 KGHSH, CDR2 LQKENI.

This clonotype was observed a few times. The CDR3 DNA sequence: TGTGCCAGCACCTCCCGCGGGAGGGCCGTCTACAATGAGCAGTTCTTC. This gives the protein CASTSRGRAVYNEQFF. This chain uses TRBV12-3 or TRBV12-4 with TRBJ2-1, with 9 bases that match TRBD2. V shed 7 bases and J 3 bases; nucleotides not matched to a gene: 10. CDR3 length equals 16 residues.

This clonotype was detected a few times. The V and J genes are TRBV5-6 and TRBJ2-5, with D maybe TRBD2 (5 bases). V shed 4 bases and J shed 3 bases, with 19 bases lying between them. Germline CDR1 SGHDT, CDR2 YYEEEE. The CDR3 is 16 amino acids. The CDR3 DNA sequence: TGTGCCAGCAGCCTGCGAGGCTTAGCGAACGAAGAGACCCAGTACTTC. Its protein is CASSLRGLANEETQYF.

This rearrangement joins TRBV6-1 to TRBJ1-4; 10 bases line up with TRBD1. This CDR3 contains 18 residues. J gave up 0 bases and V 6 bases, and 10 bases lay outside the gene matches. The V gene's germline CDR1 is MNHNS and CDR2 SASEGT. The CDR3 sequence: CASSIDRGRIATNEKLFF. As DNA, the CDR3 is TGTGCCAGCAGCATAGACAGGGGGCGAATTGCAACTAATGAAAAACTGTTTTTT.

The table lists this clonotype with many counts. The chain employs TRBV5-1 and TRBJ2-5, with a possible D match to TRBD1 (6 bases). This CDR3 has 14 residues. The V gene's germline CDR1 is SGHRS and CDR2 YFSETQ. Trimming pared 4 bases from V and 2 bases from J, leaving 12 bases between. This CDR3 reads CASSETGFQETQYF. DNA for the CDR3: TGCGCCAGCAGCGAAACAGGGTTTCAAGAGACCCAGTACTTC.

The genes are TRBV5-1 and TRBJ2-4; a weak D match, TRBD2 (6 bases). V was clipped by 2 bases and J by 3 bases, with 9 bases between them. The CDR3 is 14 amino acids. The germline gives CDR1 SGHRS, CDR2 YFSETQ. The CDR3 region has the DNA TGCGCCAGCAGCTTCGGTAGCGGCAAAAACATTCAGTACTTC. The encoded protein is CASSFGSGKNIQYF. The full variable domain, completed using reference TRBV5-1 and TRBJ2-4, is KAGVTQTPRYLIKTRGQQVTLSCSPISGHRSVSWYQQTPGQGLQFLFEYFSETQRNKGNFPGRFSGRQFSNSRSEMNVSTLELGDSALYLCASSFGSGKNIQYFGAGTRLSVL.

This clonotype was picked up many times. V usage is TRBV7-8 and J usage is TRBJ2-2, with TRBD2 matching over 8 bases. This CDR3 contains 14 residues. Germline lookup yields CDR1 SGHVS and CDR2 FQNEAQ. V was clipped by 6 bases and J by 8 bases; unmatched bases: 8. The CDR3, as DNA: TGTGCCAGCAGGTGGCGGGAGGATCGGGGGGAGCTGTTTTTT. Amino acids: CASRWREDRGELFF.

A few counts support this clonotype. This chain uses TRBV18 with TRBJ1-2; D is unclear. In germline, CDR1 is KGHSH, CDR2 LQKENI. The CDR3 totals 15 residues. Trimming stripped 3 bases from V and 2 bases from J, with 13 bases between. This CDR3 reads CASSPTGSTNYGYTF. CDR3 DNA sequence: TGTGCCAGCTCACCCACCGGCAGTACCAACTATGGCTACACCTTC.

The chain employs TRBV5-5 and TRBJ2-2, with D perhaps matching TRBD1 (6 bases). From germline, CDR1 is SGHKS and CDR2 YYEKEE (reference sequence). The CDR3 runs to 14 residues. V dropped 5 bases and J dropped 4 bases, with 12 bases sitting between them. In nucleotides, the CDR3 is TGTGCCAGCAGGGGACAACCGGGCACCGGGGAGCTGTTTTTT. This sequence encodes CASRGQPGTGELFF.

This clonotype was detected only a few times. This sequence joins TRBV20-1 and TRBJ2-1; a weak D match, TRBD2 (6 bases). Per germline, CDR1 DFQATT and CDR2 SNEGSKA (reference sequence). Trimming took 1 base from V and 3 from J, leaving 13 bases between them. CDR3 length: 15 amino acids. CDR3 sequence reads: CSARVGRGNYNEQFF. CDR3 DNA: TGCAGTGCTAGAGTAGGGCGGGGAAACTACAATGAGCAGTTCTTC.

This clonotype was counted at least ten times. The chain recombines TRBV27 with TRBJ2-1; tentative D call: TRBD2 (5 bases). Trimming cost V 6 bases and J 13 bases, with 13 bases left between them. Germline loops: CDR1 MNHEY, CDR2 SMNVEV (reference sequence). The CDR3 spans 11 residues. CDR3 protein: CASSTTGNQFF. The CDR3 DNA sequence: TGTGCCAGCAGCACTACGGGAAATCAGTTCTTC.

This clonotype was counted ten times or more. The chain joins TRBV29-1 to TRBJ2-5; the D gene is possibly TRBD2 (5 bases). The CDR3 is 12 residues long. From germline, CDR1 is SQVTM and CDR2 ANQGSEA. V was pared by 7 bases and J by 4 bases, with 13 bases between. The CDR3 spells CSARGGGETQYF. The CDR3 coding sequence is TGCAGCGCCCGTGGTGGAGGAGAGACCCAGTACTTC.

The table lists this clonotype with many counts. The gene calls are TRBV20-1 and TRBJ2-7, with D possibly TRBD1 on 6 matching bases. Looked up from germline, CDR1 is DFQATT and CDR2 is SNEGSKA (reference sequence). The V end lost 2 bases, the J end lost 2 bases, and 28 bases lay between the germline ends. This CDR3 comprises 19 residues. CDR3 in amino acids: CSARPPPHIAGTKTYEQYF. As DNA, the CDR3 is TGCAGTGCTAGACCTCCCCCCCATATTGCCGGGACAAAAACCTACGAGCAGTACTTC.

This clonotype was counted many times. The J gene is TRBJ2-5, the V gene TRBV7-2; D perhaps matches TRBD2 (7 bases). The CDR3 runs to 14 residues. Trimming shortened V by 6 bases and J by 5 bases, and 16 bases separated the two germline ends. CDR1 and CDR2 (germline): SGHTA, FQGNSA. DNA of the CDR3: TGTGCCAGCAGGCCTACGGGGGGCAAGGAGACCCAGTACTTC. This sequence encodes CASRPTGGKETQYF.

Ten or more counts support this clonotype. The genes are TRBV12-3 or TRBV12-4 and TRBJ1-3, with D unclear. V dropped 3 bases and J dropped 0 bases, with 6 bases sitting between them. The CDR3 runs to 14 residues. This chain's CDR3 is CASSFGTSGNTIYF. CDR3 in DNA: TGTGCCAGCAGTTTTGGCACCTCTGGAAACACCATATATTTT.